These 24 T cell receptor beta chains were all obtained from the same sample, sequenced in a study of graft-versus-host responses after intestinal transplantation. The antigens these receptors bind are not known. Clones were read by immunoSEQ multiplex PCR, and TCRdb kept only the in-frame ones, dropping some. The sample records 28,000 or so clones, approximately 83% being singletons. This material consisted of unstimulated CD8+ T cells sorted from spleen or lymph node cells, taken before intestinal transplant. The receptors stem from a human donor who received an intestinal transplant.

The sample holds one count of this clone. V is TRBV5-1 and J is TRBJ2-5; tentative D call: TRBD2 (5 bases). Germline CDR1 and CDR2: SGHRS and YFSETQ. The CDR3 covers 14 residues. V lost 0 bases and J 2 bases, leaving 8 bases between the germline ends. The CDR3 bases are TGCGCCAGCAGCTTGGATTTAGCGCAAGAGACCCAGTACTTC. Protein sequence: CASSLDLAQETQYF.

The CDR3 here is CAISDLAGVEMYF. As DNA, the CDR3 is TGTGCCATCAGTGACCTAGCGGGAGTGGAGATGTATTTT. The chain carries TRBV10-3 and TRBJ2-3, with 10 bases aligning to TRBD2. From germline, CDR1 is ENHRY and CDR2 SYGVKD. The CDR3 has 13 residues. V trimming: 3 bases; J trimming: 14 bases; junction bases outside the gene matches: 8.

This chain uses TRBV7-3 with TRBJ2-3; tentatively, D is TRBD2 (5 bases). Germline V gene sequence: CDR1 SGHTA, CDR2 FQGTGA. The V end was cut by 6 bases, the J end by 2 bases, with 15 bases between. The CDR3 length is 15 residues. The CDR3: CASRIGRGPTDTQYF. The CDR3, as DNA: TGTGCCAGCAGAATTGGGAGAGGGCCCACAGATACGCAGTATTTT.

The chain carries TRBV5-4 and TRBJ1-1; tentatively, D is TRBD1 (6 bases). Deletions cut 2 bases from V and 11 bases from J, with 22 bases between. Per germline, CDR1 SGHNT and CDR2 YYREEE (reference sequence). This CDR3 region has 15 residues. CDR3 bases: TGTGCCAGCAGCTTCACAGGGTCTACTATTGCTGGGGCTTTCTTT. Translating it yields CASSFTGSTIAGAFF.

This rearrangement joins TRBV9 to TRBJ1-1; the D is unclear. This CDR3 comprises 15 residues. Germline-derived CDR1 and CDR2 are SGDLS and YYNGEE. The germline V and J ends were trimmed by 4 bases and 2 bases, with 15 bases remaining between them. CDR3 amino acids: CASSPRGNQNTEAFF. In DNA, the CDR3 is TGTGCCAGCAGCCCGCGCGGGAACCAAAACACTGAAGCTTTCTTT.

The genes are TRBV11-2 and TRBJ2-1; D is possibly TRBD1 (8 bases). This CDR3 region has 14 residues. V was pared by 3 bases and J by 5 bases, with 11 bases between. CDR1 SGHAT and CDR2 FQNNGV come from the germline V gene. In DNA form, the CDR3 reads TGTGCCAGCAGCTTTACAGGGGGGGACAATGAGCAGTTCTTC. Translation: CASSFTGGDNEQFF.

This chain connects TRBV7-6 to TRBJ2-1; 8 nucleotides agree with TRBD2. J was trimmed by 4 bases and V by 5 bases; bases with no gene match: 16. Germline assignment: CDR1 SGHVS and CDR2 FNYEAQ. The CDR3 totals 18 residues. In DNA, the CDR3 is TGTGCCAGCAGCCCCCTTCCTTACGGCGGGAGGACTTACAATGAGCAGTTCTTC. Protein sequence: CASSPLPYGGRTYNEQFF.

This clone is a singleton in its sample. The gene calls are TRBV13 and TRBJ1-1, with 7 nucleotides matching TRBD1. Germline V lookup: CDR1 PRHDT, CDR2 FYEKMQ (reference sequence). V was clipped by 0 bases and J by 4 bases; unmatched bases: 5. The CDR3 is 15 amino acids. CDR3: CASSLGATGFTEAFF. The CDR3 region has the DNA TGTGCCAGCAGCTTAGGAGCGACAGGGTTCACTGAAGCTTTCTTT.

The V call is TRBV2, the J call TRBJ2-1; TRBD2 aligns across 7 bases. The V gene's germline CDR1 is SNHLY and CDR2 FYNNEI. The CDR3 totals 14 residues. Trimming removed 7 bases from V and 5 bases from J; junction bases left unmatched: 8. CDR3 bases: TGTGCCAGCAACGGGGCTAGCGGAGACAATGAGCAGTTCTTC. This gives the protein CASNGASGDNEQFF.

This chain uses TRBV7-8 with TRBJ1-5, with TRBD1 as a possible D gene (6 bases). The CDR3 consists of 18 residues. From germline, CDR1 is SGHVS and CDR2 FQNEAQ. Deletions cut 1 base from V and 3 bases from J, with 19 bases between. CDR3 loop: CASSLEATGSLDNQPQHF. CDR3 DNA sequence: TGTGCCAGCAGCTTAGAAGCTACAGGGAGTTTGGACAATCAGCCCCAGCATTTT.

This chain uses TRBV5-5 with TRBJ1-4; D may be TRBD1 (6 bases). Trimming shortened V by 0 bases and J by 8 bases, and 14 bases separated the two germline ends. The CDR3 sequence is 15 residues long. The germline CDR1 and CDR2 sequences are SGHKS and YYEKEE (reference sequence). CDR3: CASSLEDRNGEKLFF. Written as DNA, the CDR3 is TGTGCCAGCAGCTTGGAAGACAGGAACGGGGAAAAACTGTTTTTT. Drawing the rest from reference TRBV5-5 and TRBJ1-4, the complete variable domain is DAGVTQSPTHLIKTRGQQVTLRCSPISGHKSVSWYQQVLGQGPQFIFQYYEKEERGRGNFPDRFSARQFPNYSSELNVNALLLGDSALYLCASSLEDRNGEKLFFGSGTQLSVL.

V usage is TRBV18 and J usage is TRBJ2-1; D may be TRBD2 (6 bases). The V end was cut by 8 bases, the J end by 5 bases, with 10 bases between. Germline V gene lookup returns CDR1 KGHSH and CDR2 LQKENI. The CDR3 length is 12 residues. CDR3 sequence: CASRDWDNEQFF. The CDR3 DNA follows: TGTGCCAGCCGGGACTGGGACAATGAGCAGTTCTTC.

The chain employs TRBV11-3 and TRBJ2-7; no clear D. The germline V gene encodes CDR1 SGHNT and CDR2 YENEEA. Trimming left V 5 bases short and J 0 bases short, with 14 bases between. The CDR3 extends over 15 amino acids. Written as DNA, the CDR3 is TGTGCCAGCAGCCCCCGGTGGGCCCCCTCCTACGAGCAGTACTTC. Translating it yields CASSPRWAPSYEQYF.

V usage is TRBV6-5 and J usage is TRBJ2-7, with 12 bases aligning to TRBD2. CDR3 length equals 16 residues. Losses at the gene ends were 2 bases for V and 3 bases for J; bases not matched to a gene: 5. Germline V gives CDR1 MNHEY, CDR2 SVGAGI. CDR3 nucleotides: TGTGCCAGCAGTTACGGACTAGCGGGGAGCTACTACGAGCAGTACTTC. This codes for CASSYGLAGSYYEQYF.

V is TRBV14 and J is TRBJ2-1, with 14 bases that match TRBD2. In germline, CDR1 is SGHDN, CDR2 FVKESK. J was trimmed by 9 bases and V by 4 bases; bases with no gene match: 5. The CDR3 contains 15 residues. CDR3 protein: CASSLGLAGVREQFF. In DNA form, the CDR3 reads TGTGCCAGCAGCCTGGGACTAGCGGGAGTTCGTGAGCAGTTCTTC.

V usage is TRBV27 and J usage is TRBJ2-1; D is perhaps TRBD2 (5 bases). Germline V gene sequence: CDR1 MNHEY, CDR2 SMNVEV (reference sequence). V was clipped by 2 bases and J by 8 bases, with 16 bases between them. The CDR3 is made up of 15 amino acids. CDR3 in DNA: TGTGCCAGCAGTTTAAGCGGCTGGCGTGGGGATGAGCAGTTCTTC. This codes for CASSLSGWRGDEQFF.

V usage is TRBV13 and J usage is TRBJ1-1; TRBD1 is a possible D gene (5 bases). This CDR3 spans 15 amino acids. V was shortened by 0 bases and J by 5 bases, with 13 bases between the two germline ends. Germline-derived CDR1 and CDR2 are PRHDT and FYEKMQ (reference sequence). The CDR3 spells CASSLGPGGRTEAFF. The CDR3 DNA reads TGTGCCAGCAGCTTAGGCCCCGGGGGGAGGACTGAAGCTTTCTTT.

The chain links TRBV5-1 to TRBJ1-6, with 10 positions matching TRBD1. This CDR3 region has 16 residues. The trim removed 1 base at V and 9 bases at J, leaving 7 bases unmatched. CDR1 is SGHRS, CDR2 YFSETQ, per germline. The CDR3 DNA reads as TGCGCCAGCAGCTTGACCGGGACAGGGGTGGGTTCACCCCTCCACTTT. It translates to CASSLTGTGVGSPLHF.

The chain combines TRBV4-1 with TRBJ2-5; no definite D call. The CDR3 consists of 13 residues. Germline loops: CDR1 MGHRA, CDR2 YSYEKL. V was shortened by 1 base and J by 5 bases, with 8 bases between the two germline ends. The CDR3 sequence: CASSQAVLETQYF. The CDR3 nucleotides read TGCGCCAGCAGCCAAGCTGTTCTGGAGACCCAGTACTTC.

This rearrangement joins TRBV6-6 to TRBJ2-7; TRBD1 agrees at 7 bases. Germline trimming cut 2 bases from V and 3 bases from J; bases unmatched to any gene: 7. This CDR3 spans 15 amino acids. CDR1 and CDR2 from the germline V gene are MNHNY and SVGAGI (reference sequence). The CDR3 protein is CASSYGYRGHYEQYF. In DNA, the CDR3 is TGTGCCAGCAGTTACGGCTACAGGGGACACTACGAGCAGTACTTC.

The CDR3 here is CASSFWETGLKNTGELFF. Written as DNA, the CDR3 is TGTGCCAGCAGCTTCTGGGAGACAGGGCTAAAAAACACCGGGGAGCTGTTTTTT. This chain links TRBV11-2 with TRBJ2-2; 7 bases agree with TRBD1. Germline CDR1 reads SGHAT; CDR2 reads FQNNGV. After removal of 3 bases from V and 2 bases from J, the junction contained 12 bases not matched to a gene. The CDR3 extends over 18 amino acids.

This clone has a handful of counts. CDR3 DNA sequence: TGTGCCAGCAGCTTGGGACAGGGAAGCGAGCAGTACTTC. This sequence encodes CASSLGQGSEQYF. The chain recombines TRBV5-6 with TRBJ2-7, with 7 bases aligning to TRBD1. The CDR3 runs to 13 residues. Germline V gene sequence: CDR1 SGHDT, CDR2 YYEEEE. V was pared by 0 bases and J by 6 bases, with 3 bases of the junction left unmatched.

The chain couples TRBV5-4 to TRBJ2-5, with D tentatively TRBD2 (7 bases). V gave up 2 bases and J gave up 2 bases, with 16 bases separating them. Germline CDR1 SGHNT, CDR2 YYREEE (reference sequence). The CDR3 totals 16 residues. CDR3 amino acids: CASSLWGGARQETQYF. The CDR3 DNA reads as TGTGCCAGCAGCTTATGGGGGGGGGCGAGGCAAGAGACCCAGTACTTC.

This clone was counted between two and nine times. V gene TRBV4-1 combines with J gene TRBJ1-4; possible D gene TRBD1, 5 bases. This CDR3 region has 16 residues. The V gene's germline CDR1 is MGHRA and CDR2 YSYEKL. Between the trimmed V and J ends, which lost 6 bases and 5 bases, there was a span of 19 bases. The CDR3 loop reads CASSNSGRRHNEKLFF. The CDR3 nucleotides are TGCGCCAGCAGTAACTCAGGGAGGCGGCACAATGAAAAACTGTTTTTT.